These T cell receptor beta chains were read from a single sample in a study of blood T cell repertoires in COVID-19. Using immunoSEQ multiplex PCR, the repertoire was profiled, and TCRdb retains in-frame clones only, with some absent. The table lists roughly 120,000 clones, 87% of them singletons, with more than 2% in the top ten. The sequencing sample was made of peripheral blood. All receptors come from a woman between 50 and 59 years old with acute or convalescent COVID-19. Each CDR3 is given with its conserved first and last residue. A D gene is named only where the DNA matches it firmly. A row's size may be missing; if present it is once, few, many or a size class.

v_gene	j_gene	abundance	d_gene	CDR3aa	CDR3nt
TRBV11-2	TRBJ1-4	.	.	CASSWDTFNEKLFF	TGTGCCAGCAGCTGGGACACCTTTAATGAAAAACTGTTTTTT
TRBV16	TRBJ2-5	.	TRBD2	CASSLRPVTSASETQYF	TGTGCCAGCAGCCTCAGACCGGTGACTAGCGCGTCAGAGACCCAGTACTTC
TRBV6-2/TRBV6-3	TRBJ2-7	.	TRBD2	CASSYSPGLAALYEQYF	TGTGCCAGCAGTTACTCACCGGGACTAGCGGCACTGTACGAGCAGTACTTC
TRBV2	TRBJ2-3	.	TRBD2	CASTLTPAGGWTDTQYF	TGTGCCAGCACCCTAACCCCAGCGGGAGGTTGGACAGATACGCAGTATTTT
TRBV5-6	TRBJ2-6	.	TRBD2	CASSLELAGGSGANVLTF	TGTGCCAGCAGCTTGGAACTAGCGGGGGGCTCTGGGGCCAACGTCCTGACTTTC
TRBV19	TRBJ2-2	.	.	CATEAWGGTGELFF	TGTGCCACTGAAGCATGGGGAGGAACCGGGGAGCTGTTTTTT
TRBV19	TRBJ1-2	few	TRBD1	CASSAGTGVYGYTF	TGTGCCAGTAGTGCGGGGACAGGGGTTTATGGCTACACCTTC
TRBV9	TRBJ2-3	.	TRBD2	CASSFSGRAADTQYF	TGTGCCAGCAGCTTTAGCGGGAGGGCCGCAGATACGCAGTATTTT
TRBV6-5	TRBJ2-3	.	TRBD2	CASSYSLAGTDTQYF	TGTGCCAGCAGTTACTCCCTAGCGGGAACAGATACGCAGTATTTT
TRBV5-4	TRBJ1-4	.	.	CASSLWRGRGKLFF	TGTGCCAGCAGCTTGTGGAGAGGGAGAGGAAAACTGTTTTTT
TRBV6-5	TRBJ1-1	.	.	CASRVRGWDTEAFF	TGTGCCAGCAGGGTCAGGGGTTGGGACACTGAAGCTTTCTTT
TRBV19	TRBJ2-7	.	TRBD2	CASNPGTSESYEQYF	TGTGCCAGTAACCCCGGGACTAGCGAGAGCTACGAGCAGTACTTC
TRBV5-8	TRBJ1-5	.	.	CASNRMGGSNQPQHF	TGTGCCAGCAACCGAATGGGGGGTAGCAATCAGCCCCAGCATTTT
TRBV19	TRBJ2-7	.	TRBD1	CASSPATGASYEQYF	TGTGCCAGTAGTCCGGCGACAGGGGCCTCCTACGAGCAGTACTTC
TRBV27	TRBJ1-4	.	.	CASSLAEKLFF	TGTGCCAGCAGTTTGGCTGAAAAACTGTTTTTT
TRBV19	TRBJ1-2	.	.	CASSIPGQFFMGYTF	TGTGCCAGTAGTATACCCGGACAGTTTTTCATGGGCTACACCTTC
TRBV5-6	TRBJ1-1	.	TRBD1	CASSSGQGAGEAFF	TGTGCCAGCAGCTCGGGACAGGGGGCAGGTGAAGCTTTCTTT
TRBV7-2	TRBJ2-5	.	TRBD1	CASSLWTGGETQYF	TGTGCCAGCAGCCTATGGACAGGGGGCGAGACCCAGTACTTC
TRBV5-4	TRBJ2-7	once	TRBD1	CASSFRTGDYEQYF	TGTGCCAGCAGCTTTAGGACAGGGGACTACGAGCAGTACTTC
TRBV2	TRBJ1-2	.	TRBD1	CARTRDRNRCTF	TGTGCCAGAACCCGGGACAGGAATCGATGCACCTTC
TRBV18	TRBJ1-1	.	TRBD1	CASSPQGANTEAFF	TGTGCCAGCTCACCACAGGGGGCAAACACTGAAGCTTTCTTT
TRBV19	TRBJ2-1	.	.	CASSIARQGWDNEQFF	TGTGCCAGTAGTATAGCAAGGCAGGGTTGGGACAATGAGCAGTTCTTC
TRBV25-1	TRBJ2-1	.	TRBD1	CASSRTGAGDNEQFF	TGTGCCAGCAGTAGGACAGGGGCAGGGGACAATGAGCAGTTCTTC
TRBV7-2	TRBJ1-2	.	TRBD1	CASSLIEGANGYTF	TGTGCCAGCAGCTTAATTGAGGGGGCGAATGGCTACACCTTC
TRBV7-2	TRBJ1-5	.	.	CASSSGGPQPQHF	TGTGCCAGCAGCTCCGGTGGGCCGCAGCCCCAGCATTTT
TRBV5-1	TRBJ1-4	.	.	CASSLSGATLSEKLFF	TGCGCCAGCAGCTTGTCAGGGGCGACTCTCTCGGAAAAACTGTTTTTT
TRBV27	TRBJ1-5	.	TRBD1	CASSLRGRGLQMGNQPQHF	TGTGCCAGCAGTCTCCGGGGCAGGGGGCTTCAAATGGGCAATCAGCCCCAGCATTTT
TRBV5-1	TRBJ2-7	.	TRBD2	CASSFRTSDSYEQYF	TGCGCCAGCAGCTTTAGGACTAGCGATTCCTACGAGCAGTACTTC
TRBV29-1	TRBJ1-6	.	.	CSVGVSYNSPLHF	TGCAGCGTGGGAGTATCCTATAATTCACCCCTCCACTTT
TRBV24-1	TRBJ2-2	few	TRBD1	CATSDPAGTGGGTGELFF	TGTGCCACCAGTGACCCTGCCGGGACAGGGGGCGGCACCGGGGAGCTGTTTTTT
TRBV7-9	TRBJ1-5	.	TRBD1	CASSFAGGNQPQHF	TGTGCCAGCAGCTTTGCAGGGGGTAATCAGCCCCAGCATTTT
TRBV11-2	TRBJ2-3	.	TRBD2	CASSFRGGLPTDTQYF	TGTGCCAGCAGCTTCCGCGGGGGGCTTCCCACAGATACGCAGTATTTT
TRBV6-2/TRBV6-3	TRBJ2-2	.	TRBD2	CASSKSTSAFNTGELFF	TGTGCCAGCAGTAAGTCGACTAGCGCTTTTAACACCGGGGAGCTGTTTTTT
TRBV14	TRBJ1-2	.	TRBD1	CASSLLRGAGGYTF	TGTGCCAGCAGTCTGCTCAGGGGGGCTGGTGGCTACACCTTC
TRBV9	TRBJ1-5	.	TRBD1	CASSLSGGNQPQHF	TGTGCCAGCAGCTTGTCAGGGGGAAATCAGCCCCAGCATTTT
TRBV19	TRBJ1-2	.	TRBD1	CASSIPGTGDGYTF	TGTGCCAGTAGTATTCCCGGGACAGGGGATGGCTACACCTTC
TRBV9	TRBJ2-1	.	TRBD1	CASSAQQGANEQFF	TGTGCCAGCAGCGCGCAGCAGGGGGCTAATGAGCAGTTCTTC
TRBV9	TRBJ1-1	.	.	CASSVGQLNTEAFF	TGTGCCAGCAGCGTAGGACAGTTGAACACTGAAGCTTTCTTT
TRBV10-3	TRBJ2-7	few	TRBD2	CAISESSGRPYEQYF	TGTGCCATCAGTGAGTCTAGCGGGAGACCCTACGAGCAGTACTTC
TRBV6-1	TRBJ2-7	.	TRBD2	CASSDGGGSEEQYF	TGTGCCAGCAGTGACGGGGGGGGGTCGGAGGAGCAGTACTTC
TRBV29-1	TRBJ1-2	few	TRBD1	CSVGGTGGLAYGYTF	TGCAGCGTTGGCGGGACAGGGGGTTTGGCCTATGGCTACACCTTC
TRBV19	TRBJ1-1	.	TRBD1	CASTIYLGTGGANTEAFF	TGTGCCAGTACCATTTACCTGGGGACAGGGGGTGCGAACACTGAAGCTTTCTTT
TRBV6-5	TRBJ2-1	.	.	CASFGGLYNEQFF	TGTGCCAGCTTTGGAGGGCTCTACAATGAGCAGTTCTTC
TRBV2	TRBJ2-3	once	TRBD2	CASSSGNQYF	TGTGCCAGCTCTAGCGGAAACCAGTATTTT
TRBV7-9	TRBJ1-6	.	.	CASSSTDSYNSPLHF	TGTGCCAGCAGCTCGACAGACTCCTATAATTCACCCCTCCACTTT
TRBV2	TRBJ2-3	.	TRBD2	CASLGAVSGGTDTQYF	TGTGCCAGCTTGGGAGCCGTTAGCGGGGGGACCGATACGCAGTATTTT
TRBV4-1	TRBJ2-7	.	.	CASSQDLSFSYEQYF	TGCGCCAGCAGCCAAGATCTAAGTTTCTCCTACGAGCAGTACTTC
TRBV7-2	TRBJ1-6	.	.	CASSLVGGGSPLHF	TGTGCCAGCAGCTTAGTAGGAGGAGGTTCACCCCTCCACTTT
TRBV11-2	TRBJ2-7	.	TRBD2	CASSSQTSGGALEQYF	TGTGCCAGCAGCTCCCAAACTAGCGGGGGGGCCTTGGAGCAGTACTTC
TRBV19	TRBJ2-6	.	TRBD1	CASRAGGISGANVLTF	TGTGCCAGTAGGGCAGGGGGTATCTCTGGGGCCAACGTCCTGACTTTC